The clone carrying this T cell receptor (beta chain) was counted ten times or more. The sample comes from a study of naive and memory T cell subsets. V was clipped by 3 bases and J by 6 bases, with 5 bases between them. The germline V gene encodes CDR1 GTSNPN and CDR2 SVGIG (reference sequence). The CDR3 has 11 amino acids. Two oligonucleotides, mixed equimolar, formed the beta constant-region primer covering TRBC1 and TRBC2. TCRdb used MiXCR to reprocess the UMI-ligation and nested PCR reads, holding one entry per CDR3 protein. In the table there are 81,000 or so distinct CDR3 sequences, roughly 7% of which are singletons.

The TCR was taken from a human donor in good health. The chain uses TRBV30 and TRBJ1-4; no clear D gene. Sequences were obtained from central memory CD4+ T cells from blood. The CDR3 protein is CAWRLYEKLFF. The CDR3 DNA reads TGTGCCTGGAGACTCTATGAAAAACTGTTTTTT.